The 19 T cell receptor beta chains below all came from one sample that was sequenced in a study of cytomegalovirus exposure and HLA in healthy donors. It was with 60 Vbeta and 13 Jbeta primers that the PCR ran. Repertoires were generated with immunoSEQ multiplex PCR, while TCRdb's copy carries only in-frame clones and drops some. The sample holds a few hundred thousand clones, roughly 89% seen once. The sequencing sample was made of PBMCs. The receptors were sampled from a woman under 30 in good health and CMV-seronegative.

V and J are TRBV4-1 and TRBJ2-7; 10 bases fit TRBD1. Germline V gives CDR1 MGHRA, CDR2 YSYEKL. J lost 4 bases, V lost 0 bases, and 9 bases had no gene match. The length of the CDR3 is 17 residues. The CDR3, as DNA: TGCGCCAGCAGCCAAGATGGAGGCGACAGGGGGCCTTACGAGCAGTACTTC. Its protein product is CASSQDGGDRGPYEQYF.

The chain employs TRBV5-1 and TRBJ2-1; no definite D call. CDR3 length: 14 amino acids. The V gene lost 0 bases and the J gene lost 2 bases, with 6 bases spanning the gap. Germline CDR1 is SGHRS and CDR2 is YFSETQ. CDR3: CASSLVSTYNEQFF. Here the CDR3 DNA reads TGCGCCAGCAGCTTGGTTTCTACCTACAATGAGCAGTTCTTC.

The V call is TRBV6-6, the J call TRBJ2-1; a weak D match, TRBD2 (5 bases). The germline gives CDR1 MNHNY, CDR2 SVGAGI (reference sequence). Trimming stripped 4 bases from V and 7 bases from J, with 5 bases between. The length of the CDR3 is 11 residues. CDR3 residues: CASSSGNEQFF. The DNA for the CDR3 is TGTGCCAGCAGTTCGGGGAATGAGCAGTTCTTC.

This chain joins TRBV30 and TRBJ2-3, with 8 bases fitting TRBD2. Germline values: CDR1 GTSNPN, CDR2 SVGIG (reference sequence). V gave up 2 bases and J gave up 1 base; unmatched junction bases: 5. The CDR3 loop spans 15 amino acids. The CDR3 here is CAWSIGSGGTDTQYF. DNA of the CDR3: TGTGCCTGGAGTATTGGTAGCGGGGGCACAGATACGCAGTATTTT.

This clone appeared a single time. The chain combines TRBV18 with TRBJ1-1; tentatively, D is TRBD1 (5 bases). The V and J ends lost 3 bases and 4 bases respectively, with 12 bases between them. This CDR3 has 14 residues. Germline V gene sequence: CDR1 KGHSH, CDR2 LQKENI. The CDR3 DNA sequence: TGTGCCAGCTCACCCTTGACGGGGGGCACTGAAGCTTTCTTT. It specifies CASSPLTGGTEAFF. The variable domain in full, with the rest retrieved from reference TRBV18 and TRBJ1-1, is NAGVMQNPRHLVRRRGQEARLRCSPMKGHSHVYWYRQLPEEGLKFMVYLQKENIIDESGMPKERFSAEFPKEGPSILRIQQVVRGDSAAYFCASSPLTGGTEAFFGQGTRLTVV.

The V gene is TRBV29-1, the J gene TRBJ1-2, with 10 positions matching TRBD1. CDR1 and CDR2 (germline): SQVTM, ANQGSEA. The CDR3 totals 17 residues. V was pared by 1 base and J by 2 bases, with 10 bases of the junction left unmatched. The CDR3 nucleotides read TGCAGCGTTGAAGTGTGGGACAGGGGAAGATCAAACTATGGCTACACCTTC. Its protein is CSVEVWDRGRSNYGYTF.

CDR3: CASSLNLDPSGDPGYEQYF. For the CDR3, the DNA is TGTGCCAGCAGCTTAAATCTAGATCCCTCGGGGGACCCCGGGTACGAGCAGTACTTC. This chain joins TRBV7-2 and TRBJ2-5; tentatively, D is TRBD2 (6 bases). The DNA end favors TRBJ2-7, so the J call may be wrong. CDR1 is SGHTA and CDR2 is FQGNSA in the germline V gene. This CDR3 is built from 19 residues.

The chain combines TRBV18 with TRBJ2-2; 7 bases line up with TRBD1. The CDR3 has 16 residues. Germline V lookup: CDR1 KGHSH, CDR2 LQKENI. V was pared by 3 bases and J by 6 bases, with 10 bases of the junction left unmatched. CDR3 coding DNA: TGTGCCAGCTCACCCCAAGGCCAGGGGGTCTCCGGGGAGCTGTTTTTT. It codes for CASSPQGQGVSGELFF. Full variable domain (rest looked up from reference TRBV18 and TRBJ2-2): NAGVMQNPRHLVRRRGQEARLRCSPMKGHSHVYWYRQLPEEGLKFMVYLQKENIIDESGMPKERFSAEFPKEGPSILRIQQVVRGDSAAYFCASSPQGQGVSGELFFGEGSRLTVL.

CDR3: CASSLMGPSTDTQYF. CDR3 nucleotide sequence: TGCGCCAGCAGCTTGATGGGGCCCTCCACAGATACGCAGTATTTT. V and J are TRBV5-1 and TRBJ2-3, with D tentatively TRBD1 (5 bases). This CDR3 comprises 15 residues. V was trimmed by 1 base and J by 2 bases, leaving 11 bases between them. The V gene's germline CDR1 is SGHRS and CDR2 YFSETQ.

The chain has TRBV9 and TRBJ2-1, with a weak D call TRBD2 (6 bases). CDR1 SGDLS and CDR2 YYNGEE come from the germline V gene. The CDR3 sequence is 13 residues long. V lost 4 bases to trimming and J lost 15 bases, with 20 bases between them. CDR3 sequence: CASSSRLDLYPFF. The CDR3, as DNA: TGTGCCAGCAGCTCCCGACTAGACCTATATCCGTTCTTC.

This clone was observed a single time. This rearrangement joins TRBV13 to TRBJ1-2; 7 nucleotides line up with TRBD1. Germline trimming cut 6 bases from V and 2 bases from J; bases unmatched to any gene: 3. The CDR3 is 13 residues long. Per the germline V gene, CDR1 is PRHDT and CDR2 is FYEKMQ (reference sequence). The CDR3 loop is CASRSTGNYGYTF. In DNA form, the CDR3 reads TGTGCCAGCAGGTCGACAGGGAACTATGGCTACACCTTC.

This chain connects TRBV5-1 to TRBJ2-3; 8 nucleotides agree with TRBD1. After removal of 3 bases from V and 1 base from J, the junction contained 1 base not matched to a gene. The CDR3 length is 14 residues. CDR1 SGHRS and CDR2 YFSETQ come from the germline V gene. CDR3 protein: CASSSTGGTDTQYF. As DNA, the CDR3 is TGCGCCAGCAGCTCGACAGGGGGCACAGATACGCAGTATTTT.

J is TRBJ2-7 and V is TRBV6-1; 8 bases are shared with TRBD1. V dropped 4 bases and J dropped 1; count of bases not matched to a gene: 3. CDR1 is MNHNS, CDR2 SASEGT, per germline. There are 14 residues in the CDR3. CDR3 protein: CASSVRQGSYEQYF. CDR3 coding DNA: TGTGCCAGCAGTGTTCGACAGGGGTCCTACGAGCAGTACTTC.

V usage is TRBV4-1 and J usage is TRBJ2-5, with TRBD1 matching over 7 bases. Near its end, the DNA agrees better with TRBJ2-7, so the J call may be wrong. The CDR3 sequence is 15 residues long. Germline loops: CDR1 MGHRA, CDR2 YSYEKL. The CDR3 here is CASSTGTDTYYEQYF. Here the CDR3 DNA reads TGCGCCAGCAGTACCGGGACAGACACTTACTACGAGCAGTACTTC.

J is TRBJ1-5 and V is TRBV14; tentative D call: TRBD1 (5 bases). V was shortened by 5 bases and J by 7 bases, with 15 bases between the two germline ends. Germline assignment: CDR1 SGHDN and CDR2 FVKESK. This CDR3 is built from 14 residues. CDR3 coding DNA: TGTGCCAGCAGCAGGGCAGGGATGGGACAGCCCCAGCATTTT. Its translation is CASSRAGMGQPQHF.

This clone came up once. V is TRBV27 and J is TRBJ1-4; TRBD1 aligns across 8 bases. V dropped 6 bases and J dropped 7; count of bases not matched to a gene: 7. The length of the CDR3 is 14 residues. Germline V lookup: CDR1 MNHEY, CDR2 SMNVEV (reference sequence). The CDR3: CASRPQGAAEKLFF. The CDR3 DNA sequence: TGTGCCAGCAGACCCCAGGGGGCAGCTGAAAAACTGTTTTTT.

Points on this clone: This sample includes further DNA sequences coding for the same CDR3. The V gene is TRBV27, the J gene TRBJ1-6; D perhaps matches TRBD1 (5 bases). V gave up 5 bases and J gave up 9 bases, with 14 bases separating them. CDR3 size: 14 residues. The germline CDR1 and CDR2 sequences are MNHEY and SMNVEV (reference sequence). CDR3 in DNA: TGTGCCAGCAGTCCGCCCAGGGAAACTTCACCCCTCCACTTT. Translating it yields CASSPPRETSPLHF.

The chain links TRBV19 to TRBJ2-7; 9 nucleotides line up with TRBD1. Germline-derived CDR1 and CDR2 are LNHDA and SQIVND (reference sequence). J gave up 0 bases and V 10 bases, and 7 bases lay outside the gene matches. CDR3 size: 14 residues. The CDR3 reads CATHTTGGSYEQYF. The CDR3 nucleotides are TGTGCCACCCACACGACAGGGGGCTCCTACGAGCAGTACTTC.

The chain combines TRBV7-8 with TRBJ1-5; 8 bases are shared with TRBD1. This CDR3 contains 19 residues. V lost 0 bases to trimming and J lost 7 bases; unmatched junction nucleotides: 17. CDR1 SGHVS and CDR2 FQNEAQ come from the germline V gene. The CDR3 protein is CASSLAWIGGQGARQPQHF. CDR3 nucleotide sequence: TGTGCCAGCAGCTTAGCGTGGATCGGGGGGCAGGGGGCACGACAGCCCCAGCATTTT.